The 28 T cell receptor beta chains listed next were all sequenced from one sample in a study of T cell responses to AZD1222 COVID-19 vaccine (dated by TCRdb to the early 2020s). The library was built by means of the immunoSEQ multiplex PCR assay. TCRdb mirrors the immuneACCESS table, restricted to in-frame sequences. Some clones are absent from its copies; in checked studies, under half trace to an unresolved V gene, and the reason for the others is unknown. Within this sample are around 100,000 clones, with 75% to 90% of them counted one time only. In total, the top ten clones hold roughly 20% of the sample. The sample's time point label, decoded: baseline before first vaccination. The source material was peripheral blood, sampled on day 0 of AZD1222 vaccination. The receptor set was obtained from an adult in good health.

The DNA for the CDR3 is TGTGCCACCAGCATCGACCGAGGGCAGGTCCAGCATTTT. Translated: CATSIDRGQVQHF. J is TRBJ1-5 and V is TRBV15; D ambiguous. The CDR3 is 13 residues long. Per germline, CDR1 LNHNV and CDR2 YYDKDF (reference sequence). V gave up 4 bases and J gave up 12 bases, with 16 bases separating them.

The J gene is TRBJ2-7, the V gene TRBV10-1; 7 nucleotides agree with TRBD1. The CDR3 runs to 10 residues. The germline V gene has CDR1 WNHNN and CDR2 SYGVQD (reference sequence). CDR3 region: CADPRTGQYF. The CDR3 DNA is TGCGCAGACCCCCGGACAGGGCAGTACTTC.

The genes are TRBV28 and TRBJ1-1; a possible D gene is TRBD1 (6 bases). CDR1 is MDHEN and CDR2 is SYDVKM in the germline V gene. V was pared by 7 bases and J by 0 bases, with 9 bases between. This CDR3 region has 13 residues. The chain's CDR3 is CASTNRVNTEAFF. The DNA of the CDR3 is TGTGCCAGCACAAACAGGGTGAACACTGAAGCTTTCTTT.

V and J are TRBV11-2 and TRBJ1-6; no clear D. Trimming removed 5 bases at V and 5 bases at J, with 16 bases between. From germline, CDR1 is SGHAT and CDR2 FQNNGV. The CDR3 has 16 amino acids. The chain's CDR3 is CASSAGWGKHNSPLHF. Written as DNA, the CDR3 is TGTGCCAGCAGCGCGGGTTGGGGAAAACATAATTCACCCCTCCACTTT.

The genes are TRBV7-2 and TRBJ2-7, with TRBD1 identical over 7 bases. Per germline, CDR1 SGHTA and CDR2 FQGNSA. V lost 1 base and J lost 3; bases outside the gene matches: 6. The CDR3 consists of 15 residues. CDR3 coding DNA: TGTGCCAGCAGCTTAGGGACAGGCGAGTACTACGAGCAGTACTTC. As protein: CASSLGTGEYYEQYF.

The chain joins TRBV30 to TRBJ1-1, with D unclear. CDR3 size: 12 residues. The V end lost 0 bases, the J end lost 6 bases, and 8 bases lay between the germline ends. Germline CDR1 reads GTSNPN; CDR2 reads SVGIG (reference sequence). This CDR3 reads CAWSVSGPEAFF. CDR3 nucleotides: TGTGCCTGGAGTGTCTCGGGTCCTGAAGCTTTCTTT.

DNA for the CDR3: TGTGCCAGCAGCTCCTCGACTAGCGGGAAAGAGACCCAGTACTTC. This codes for CASSSSTSGKETQYF. The chain combines TRBV7-2 with TRBJ2-5; 11 bases are a match to TRBD2. The CDR3 covers 15 residues. Losses at the gene ends were 4 bases for V and 3 bases for J; bases not matched to a gene: 4. Germline values: CDR1 SGHTA, CDR2 FQGNSA.

This chain joins TRBV11-3 and TRBJ2-2; D not resolved. The CDR3 has 15 residues. CDR1 and CDR2 from the germline V gene are SGHNT and YENEEA. V dropped 5 bases and J dropped 3 bases, with 13 bases sitting between them. The CDR3 loop reads CASSPLSGDTGELFF. The CDR3 coding sequence is TGTGCCAGCAGCCCTCTCTCTGGAGACACCGGGGAGCTGTTTTTT.

The chain carries TRBV28 and TRBJ1-4, with D possibly being TRBD1 (5 bases). V lost 7 bases to trimming and J lost 8 bases, with 23 bases between them. The CDR3 runs to 16 residues. CDR1 and CDR2 from the germline V gene are MDHEN and SYDVKM. This CDR3 is CASTRDPGGRGEKLFF. CDR3 DNA sequence: TGTGCCAGCACCCGAGACCCGGGGGGGAGAGGGGAAAAACTGTTTTTT.

The DNA of the CDR3 is TGTGCCAGCAGCCAAAACCGGGGCGGCTGGCCCCAGCATTTT. Amino acids: CASSQNRGGWPQHF. The V and J genes are TRBV14 and TRBJ1-5; tentatively, D is TRBD1 (5 bases). CDR1 is SGHDN, CDR2 FVKESK, per germline. V shed 2 bases and J shed 9 bases, with 14 bases lying between them. The CDR3 loop spans 14 amino acids.

The chain combines TRBV30 with TRBJ1-1, with D possibly being TRBD1 (5 bases). Germline assignment: CDR1 GTSNPN and CDR2 SVGIG (reference sequence). Trimming pared 2 bases from V and 6 bases from J, leaving 10 bases between. CDR3 length: 12 amino acids. The chain's CDR3 is CAWSPMGPEAFF. The CDR3 coding sequence is TGTGCCTGGAGTCCGATGGGACCTGAAGCTTTCTTT.

The gene calls are TRBV28 and TRBJ1-5, with 10 nucleotides matching TRBD1. CDR3 size: 15 residues. Germline CDR1 MDHEN, CDR2 SYDVKM. V was pared by 4 bases and J by 5 bases, with 5 bases of the junction left unmatched. The chain's CDR3 is CASSSGQGPHQPQHF. CDR3 coding DNA: TGTGCCAGCAGTTCGGGACAGGGGCCACATCAGCCCCAGCATTTT.

The gene calls are TRBV7-2 and TRBJ2-1; D is unresolved. The CDR3 is 14 amino acids. Germline V gene sequence: CDR1 SGHTA, CDR2 FQGNSA. The V end was cut by 5 bases, the J end by 5 bases, with 13 bases between. The CDR3 DNA follows: TGTGCCAGCAGCGCGGCTATCTCGAACAATGAGCAGTTCTTC. Its protein product is CASSAAISNNEQFF.

The CDR3 region has the DNA TGTGCCAGCAGCTTTGGAAACGAGCAGTACTTC. This sequence encodes CASSFGNEQYF. This sequence joins TRBV11-3 and TRBJ2-7; no firm D call. This CDR3 spans 11 amino acids. Trimming cost V 3 bases and J 5 bases, with 5 bases left between them. The germline CDR1 and CDR2 sequences are SGHNT and YENEEA.

This clone has only a few counts. V usage is TRBV5-1 and J usage is TRBJ1-4, with a weak D call TRBD1 (6 bases). Germline V gene lookup returns CDR1 SGHRS and CDR2 YFSETQ. V was cut by 7 bases and J by 7 bases, with 20 bases left in between. The CDR3 contains 15 residues. The CDR3 sequence: CASQGVTGTGEKLFF. CDR3 in DNA: TGCGCCAGCCAAGGGGTGACAGGTACCGGTGAAAAACTGTTTTTT.

V usage is TRBV29-1 and J usage is TRBJ1-5; D is uncertain. Germline-derived CDR1 and CDR2 are SQVTM and ANQGSEA. The CDR3 sequence is 13 residues long. Trimming removed 6 bases at V and 0 bases at J, with 9 bases between. Written as DNA, the CDR3 is TGCAGCGTGCTGTCGGCTAGCAATCAGCCCCAGCATTTT. As protein: CSVLSASNQPQHF.

The rearrangement links TRBV9 to TRBJ1-2; TRBD1 is a possible D gene (5 bases). The CDR3 has 15 amino acids. The V gene lost 3 bases and the J gene lost 2 bases, with 14 bases spanning the gap. Germline values: CDR1 SGDLS, CDR2 YYNGEE. CDR3 sequence (DNA): TGTGCCAGCAGCGCGAGGACGACAGCGAACTATGGCTACACCTTC. This translates into CASSARTTANYGYTF.

J is TRBJ2-7 and V is TRBV20-1; D remains ambiguous. The CDR3 spans 13 residues. CDR1 DFQATT and CDR2 SNEGSKA come from the germline V gene (reference sequence). Trimming left V 3 bases short and J 2 bases short, with 11 bases between. For the CDR3, the DNA is TGCAGTGCTAGTAACGCCCTAACCTACGAGCAGTACTTC. This gives the protein CSASNALTYEQYF.

The chain employs TRBV19 and TRBJ1-4; 11 nucleotides line up with TRBD1. This CDR3 comprises 16 residues. With 3 bases clipped from V and 7 bases from J, the junction kept 7 bases outside the gene matches. The germline V gene has CDR1 LNHDA and CDR2 SQIVND (reference sequence). This CDR3 reads CASSIRDRGKSEKLFF. The CDR3 DNA sequence: TGTGCCAGTAGTATCCGGGACAGGGGGAAGAGTGAAAAACTGTTTTTT.

The J gene is TRBJ1-2, the V gene TRBV11-2; possibly TRBD1 for D (6 bases). CDR3 size: 13 residues. Trimming removed 5 bases from V and 1 base from J, with 8 bases in between. Germline V gene data show CDR1 as SGHAT and CDR2 as FQNNGV. The CDR3 protein is CASSPDSNYGYTF. The CDR3 coding sequence is TGTGCCAGCAGCCCGGACAGTAACTATGGCTACACCTTC.

The genes are TRBV28 and TRBJ2-3; no clear D. Germline V lookup: CDR1 MDHEN, CDR2 SYDVKM. The V gene lost 6 bases and the J gene lost 4 bases, with 8 bases spanning the gap. The CDR3 loop spans 12 amino acids. In nucleotides, the CDR3 is TGTGCCAGCAGGTCTCTAGCAGATACGCAGTATTTT. Protein sequence: CASRSLADTQYF.

This clone was detected once. V and J are TRBV15 and TRBJ2-7; D is possibly TRBD2 (6 bases). Trimming left V 0 bases short and J 4 bases short, with 7 bases between. In germline, CDR1 is LNHNV, CDR2 YYDKDF (reference sequence). The CDR3 has 13 residues. CDR3 nucleotide sequence: TGTGCCACCAGCAGAGATCGGGAGTACGAGCAGTACTTC. Translation: CATSRDREYEQYF.

The chain uses TRBV5-1 and TRBJ2-2; perhaps TRBD1 as D (5 bases). CDR3 length equals 13 residues. V was cut by 8 bases and J by 1 base, with 9 bases left in between. Per germline, CDR1 SGHRS and CDR2 YFSETQ. CDR3 nucleotides: TGCGCCAGTATCGGACAGAACACCGGGGAGCTGTTTTTT. Translation: CASIGQNTGELFF.

The V and J genes are TRBV30 and TRBJ1-2; D remains unclear. V was clipped by 1 base and J by 8 bases, with 11 bases between them. This CDR3 region has 12 residues. Looked up from germline, CDR1 is GTSNPN and CDR2 is SVGIG (reference sequence). The CDR3 coding sequence is TGTGCCTGGAGTGGGGCGGCGGGGGGCTACACCTTC. Its translation is CAWSGAAGGYTF.

The chain links TRBV5-4 to TRBJ1-4; D not certain. Trimming left V 4 bases short and J 5 bases short, with 6 bases between. Per germline, CDR1 SGHNT and CDR2 YYREEE (reference sequence). This CDR3 is built from 12 residues. For the CDR3, the DNA is TGTGCCAGCAGCCAAAGAAATGAAAAACTGTTTTTT. It codes for CASSQRNEKLFF.

The chain couples TRBV6-2 or TRBV6-3 to TRBJ1-1; the D gene is possibly TRBD1 (5 bases). The CDR3 covers 14 residues. Germline V gene lookup returns CDR1 MNHEY and CDR2 SVGEGT. V was pared by 0 bases and J by 3 bases, with 8 bases between. The DNA for the CDR3 is TGTGCCAGCAGTTACTCAGGGGTGGACACTGAAGCTTTCTTT. Its translation is CASSYSGVDTEAFF.

The rearrangement uses TRBV5-5 and TRBJ2-2, with 7 nucleotides matching TRBD1. The V gene end was trimmed by 5 bases and the J gene end by 4 bases; junction bases not matched to a gene: 5. The CDR3 covers 14 residues. The germline gives CDR1 SGHKS, CDR2 YYEKEE (reference sequence). The CDR3, as DNA: TGTGCCAGCAGGTCAGGGGGTTTCACCGGGGAGCTGTTTTTT. Its translation is CASRSGGFTGELFF.

The V and J genes are TRBV28 and TRBJ2-5; D is unclear. The CDR3 extends over 11 amino acids. Looked up from germline, CDR1 is MDHEN and CDR2 is SYDVKM. Trimming shortened V by 3 bases and J by 7 bases, and 6 bases separated the two germline ends. The CDR3 nucleotides read TGTGCCAGCAGTTTTAGGGTGACCCAGTACTTC. Amino acids: CASSFRVTQYF.